Listed here are 27 T cell receptor beta chains from one sample, sequenced in a study of cytomegalovirus exposure and HLA in healthy donors. It was with 60 Vbeta and 13 Jbeta primers that the PCR ran. TCRdb keeps only in-frame clones here, not all; method: immunoSEQ multiplex PCR. The sample has roughly 190,000 clones; approximately 86% are singletons. Material: PBMCs. Every receptor here comes from a woman between 18 and 29 years old in good health and CMV-seronegative.

The CDR3 bases are TGCACCAGCAGCCAAGATGAAGCGACAGATACGCAGTATTTT. The encoded protein is CTSSQDEATDTQYF. This rearrangement joins TRBV1 to TRBJ2-3; the table's D call, TRBD2, was not checked against the DNA. TRBV1 is labeled a pseudogene. This CDR3 region has 14 residues.

The rearrangement uses TRBV19 and TRBJ1-1, with 8 bases fitting TRBD1. CDR3 length: 14 residues. The V and J ends lost 6 bases and 6 bases, in that order; junction bases with no gene match: 9. The germline gives CDR1 LNHDA, CDR2 SQIVND (reference sequence). The CDR3 spells CASSGNRGRAEAFF. The CDR3 DNA reads TGTGCCAGTAGCGGTAACAGGGGGAGGGCTGAAGCTTTCTTT.

The chain links TRBV6-5 to TRBJ1-2; D is perhaps TRBD1 (5 bases). This CDR3 has 14 amino acids. Trimming left V 0 bases short and J 4 bases short, with 9 bases between. The germline CDR1 and CDR2 sequences are MNHEY and SVGAGI. The CDR3: CASSYSGGTYGYTF. CDR3 in DNA: TGTGCCAGCAGTTACTCGGGAGGGACCTATGGCTACACCTTC.

The J gene is TRBJ1-2, the V gene TRBV4-2; D gene unclear. Germline values: CDR1 LGHNA, CDR2 YNFKEQ. V gave up 0 bases and J gave up 4 bases, with 15 bases separating them. This CDR3 contains 16 residues. The CDR3 region is CASSQDETDPGYGYTF. The CDR3 DNA reads as TGTGCCAGCAGCCAAGATGAGACGGATCCAGGCTATGGCTACACCTTC.

V is TRBV27 and J is TRBJ2-7, with 8 nucleotides matching TRBD2. With 6 bases clipped from V and 7 bases from J, the junction kept 14 bases outside the gene matches. The CDR3 sequence is 15 residues long. The germline gives CDR1 MNHEY, CDR2 SMNVEV (reference sequence). In nucleotides, the CDR3 is TGTGCCAGCAGCACCGGGGGGGGGACTCCCCCAGAGCAGTACTTC. Amino acids: CASSTGGGTPPEQYF.

The rearrangement uses TRBV18 and TRBJ2-5, with a tentative D call TRBD1 (6 bases). The CDR3 runs 15 residues. V lost 5 bases and J 1 base, leaving 14 bases between the germline ends. Germline CDR1 and CDR2: KGHSH and LQKENI. CDR3 region: CASSTGTSTQETQYF. CDR3 nucleotides: TGTGCCAGCTCAACCGGGACATCGACCCAAGAGACCCAGTACTTC.

This clone has just a few counts. CDR3 sequence: CASSSISGQEGGYTF. DNA of the CDR3: TGTGCCAGCAGCTCCATATCTGGACAGGAGGGGGGCTACACCTTC. The chain recombines TRBV7-6 with TRBJ1-2, with 7 bases fitting TRBD1. CDR3 length: 15 residues. CDR1 and CDR2 (germline): SGHVS, FNYEAQ. Trimming cost V 4 bases and J 8 bases; bases outside gene matches: 13.

This clone was observed once. This chain links TRBV6-5 with TRBJ1-2; perhaps TRBD1 as D (5 bases). The CDR3 spans 14 residues. V gave up 8 bases and J gave up 8 bases, with 21 bases separating them. Germline loops: CDR1 MNHEY, CDR2 SVGAGI. For the CDR3, the DNA is TGTGCCAGCGGATCTATGACAGCCCACTCCGGCTACACCTTC. This translates into CASGSMTAHSGYTF.

The chain combines TRBV10-3 with TRBJ1-6; 7 positions match TRBD1. CDR1 and CDR2 from the germline V gene are ENHRY and SYGVKD. J lost 0 bases, V lost 4 bases, and 9 bases had no gene match. CDR3 length: 18 residues. This CDR3 reads CAISAGTESSSYNSPLHF. As DNA, the CDR3 is TGTGCCATCAGTGCCGGGACAGAGAGTAGCTCCTATAATTCACCCCTCCACTTT.

CDR3 bases: TGTGCCAGCAGTCCTCTGTATAGCAATCAGCCCCAGCATTTT. Its protein product is CASSPLYSNQPQHF. This chain links TRBV27 with TRBJ1-5; D not certain. The CDR3 extends over 14 amino acids. Trimming took off 5 bases at V and 0 bases at J, with 8 bases between the two ends. CDR1 MNHEY and CDR2 SMNVEV come from the germline V gene (reference sequence).

The rearrangement joins TRBV2 to TRBJ2-3; 11 nucleotides line up with TRBD2. Germline V gene sequence: CDR1 SNHLY, CDR2 FYNNEI. The CDR3 has 14 amino acids. V lost 6 bases, J lost 4 bases, and 3 bases stayed unmatched. CDR3 region: CASRGTSGSDTQYF. CDR3 coding DNA: TGTGCCAGCAGGGGGACTAGCGGTTCAGATACGCAGTATTTT.

This clone was counted a few times. The chain recombines TRBV18 with TRBJ1-6, with 7 positions matching TRBD1. Per germline, CDR1 KGHSH and CDR2 LQKENI. J gave up 15 bases and V 3 bases, and 8 bases lay outside the gene matches. CDR3 length: 13 residues. Here the CDR3 reads CASSPDRDQGLHF. The CDR3 DNA follows: TGTGCCAGCTCACCCGACAGGGACCAAGGCCTCCACTTT.

A note on this clone: Different DNA sequences within this sample yield the same CDR3. This chain links TRBV27 with TRBJ2-7; D not resolved. Germline V gene lookup returns CDR1 MNHEY and CDR2 SMNVEV (reference sequence). The CDR3 is 14 residues long. Trimming took off 0 bases at V and 2 bases at J, with 8 bases between the two ends. The CDR3 region is CASSLSSGAYEQYF. In DNA, the CDR3 is TGTGCCAGCAGTTTATCCTCCGGTGCCTACGAGCAGTACTTC.

This sequence joins TRBV19 and TRBJ1-2; D is uncertain. Germline lookup yields CDR1 LNHDA and CDR2 SQIVND (reference sequence). This CDR3 is 14 amino acids long. The germline V and J ends were trimmed by 3 bases and 2 bases, with 10 bases remaining between them. CDR3 coding DNA: TGTGCCAGTAGTATTGGTTACAGCAACTATGGCTACACCTTC. It is translated as CASSIGYSNYGYTF. The whole variable domain, remainder taken from reference TRBV19 and TRBJ1-2, is DGGITQSPKYLFRKEGQNVTLSCEQNLNHDAMYWYRQDPGQGLRLIYYSQIVNDFQKGDIAEGYSVSREKKESFPLTVTSAQKNPTAFYLCASSIGYSNYGYTFGSGTRLTVV.

The rearrangement uses TRBV6-5 and TRBJ1-1; no reliable D call. The CDR3 runs to 13 residues. CDR1 and CDR2 from the germline V gene are MNHEY and SVGAGI. Trimming cost V 7 bases and J 8 bases, with 17 bases left between them. The CDR3 nucleotides are TGTGCCAGCAATGAGGTTGTTTACGGAGAAGCTTTCTTT. Residues: CASNEVVYGEAFF.

V is TRBV7-2 and J is TRBJ2-1; 7 positions agree with TRBD1. Germline-derived CDR1 and CDR2 are SGHTA and FQGNSA. J gave up 4 bases and V 5 bases, and 8 bases lay outside the gene matches. The CDR3 runs to 15 residues. DNA for the CDR3: TGTGCCAGCAGCCCTCCCGGGACAGCTTACAATGAGCAGTTCTTC. Encoded protein: CASSPPGTAYNEQFF.

The chain is built from TRBV7-9 and TRBJ2-7; D is unresolved. Trimming took 1 base from V and 3 from J, leaving 7 bases between them. The CDR3 totals 13 residues. Germline CDR1 and CDR2: SEHNR and FQNEAQ (reference sequence). This CDR3 reads CASSLGSVYEQYF. In nucleotides, the CDR3 is TGTGCCAGCAGCTTAGGGAGCGTCTACGAGCAGTACTTC.

The chain joins TRBV28 to TRBJ2-1; D not certain. CDR3 length equals 14 residues. Between the trimmed V and J ends, which lost 3 bases and 4 bases, there was a span of 10 bases. Germline CDR1 is MDHEN and CDR2 is SYDVKM. CDR3 nucleotide sequence: TGTGCCAGCAGTTTTAGAGTGTTATACAATGAGCAGTTCTTC. It encodes CASSFRVLYNEQFF.

The chain employs TRBV7-3 and TRBJ1-2, with TRBD1 identical over 11 bases. J gave up 7 bases and V 4 bases, and 11 bases lay outside the gene matches. Looked up from germline, CDR1 is SGHTA and CDR2 is FQGTGA. This CDR3 comprises 16 residues. CDR3: CASSSNSGTGGGGYTF. The CDR3 DNA follows: TGTGCCAGCAGCTCAAACTCCGGGACAGGGGGAGGTGGCTACACCTTC.

This chain connects TRBV6-5 to TRBJ1-5, with TRBD1 identical over 12 bases. V dropped 6 bases and J dropped 7; count of bases not matched to a gene: 7. The CDR3 covers 15 residues. Germline CDR1 is MNHEY and CDR2 is SVGAGI. The DNA of the CDR3 is TGTGCCAGCAGCCCGGGACAGGGGGCTCGACAGCCCCAGCATTTT. It translates to CASSPGQGARQPQHF.

The genes are TRBV27 and TRBJ2-7, with D tentatively TRBD1 (6 bases). The CDR3 sequence is 14 residues long. Germline-derived CDR1 and CDR2 are MNHEY and SMNVEV (reference sequence). Trimming took off 6 bases at V and 0 bases at J, with 12 bases between the two ends. This CDR3 reads CASRMDSFSYEQYF. CDR3 sequence (DNA): TGTGCCAGCAGAATGGACAGTTTCTCCTACGAGCAGTACTTC.

This sequence joins TRBV7-9 and TRBJ1-1; 7 bases fit TRBD1. CDR3 length: 14 amino acids. V dropped 6 bases and J dropped 7; count of bases not matched to a gene: 11. Germline V CDR1 and CDR2: SEHNR, FQNEAQ (reference sequence). The CDR3 loop reads CASSQLRDSDEAFF. CDR3 DNA sequence: TGTGCCAGCAGTCAACTCCGGGACAGTGATGAAGCTTTCTTT. The whole variable domain, filled in from reference TRBV7-9 and TRBJ1-1, reads DTGVSQNPRHKITKRGQNVTFRCDPISEHNRLYWYRQTLGQGPEFLTYFQNEAQLEKSRLLSDRFSAERPKGSFSTLEIQRTEQGDSAMYLCASSQLRDSDEAFFGQGTRLTVV.

This clone was counted between two and nine times. This sequence joins TRBV5-1 and TRBJ1-2; D gene uncertain. The V end was cut by 7 bases, the J end by 4 bases, with 20 bases between. In germline, CDR1 is SGHRS, CDR2 YFSETQ. The CDR3 covers 15 residues. The CDR3 spells CASALNAGSGYGYTF. Written as DNA, the CDR3 is TGCGCCAGCGCCCTAAACGCGGGCTCTGGCTATGGCTACACCTTC.

The CDR3, as DNA: TGTGCCAGCAGCTTTTTCGAGGGCACTGAAGCTTTCTTT. Translated, it gives CASSFFEGTEAFF. V gene TRBV7-9 combines with J gene TRBJ1-1; unclear D gene. The V gene lost 3 bases and the J gene lost 4 bases, with 9 bases spanning the gap. Per the germline V gene, CDR1 is SEHNR and CDR2 is FQNEAQ (reference sequence). The CDR3 sequence is 13 residues long.

The chain employs TRBV5-1 and TRBJ2-2, with D perhaps TRBD1 (5 bases). V lost 7 bases and J 8 bases, leaving 18 bases between the germline ends. The CDR3 contains 14 residues. Germline CDR1 is SGHRS and CDR2 is YFSETQ. The CDR3 coding sequence is TGCGCCAGCCGCCCTCAGGGCCGACCAGGGGAGCTGTTTTTT. Encoded protein: CASRPQGRPGELFF.

The DNA for the CDR3 is TGTGCCATCAGGTTGGAGGGGAGCTCTGGAAACACCATATATTTT. It is translated as CAIRLEGSSGNTIYF. This sequence joins TRBV10-3 and TRBJ1-3; a weak D match, TRBD1 (5 bases). Germline V CDR1 and CDR2: ENHRY, SYGVKD. V gave up 6 bases and J gave up 0 bases, with 12 bases separating them. The CDR3 runs to 15 residues.

In its sample, this clone was seen a few times. The chain joins TRBV6-5 to TRBJ2-7; TRBD1 matches at 8 bases. Germline-derived CDR1 and CDR2 are MNHEY and SVGAGI. This CDR3 spans 13 amino acids. With V trimmed by 3 bases and J by 6 bases, 4 bases remained unmatched. The CDR3 loop is CASSYTTGAEQYF. The CDR3 nucleotides are TGTGCCAGCAGTTATACGACAGGGGCCGAGCAGTACTTC.